This entry features one TCR beta chain sequence. Its antigen is currently unknown. The table came from immunoSEQ multiplex PCR; TCRdb's copy has only in-frame clones and leaves some out. The profile shows some 97,000 clones, approximately 91% of them singletons. The J segment lost 0 bases and the V segment lost 0 bases, leaving 3 bases of the junction unmatched. CDR1 and CDR2 from the germline V gene are SGDLS and YYNGEE. The CDR3 has 17 amino acids. This record belongs to a study of T cell responses to AZD1222 COVID-19 vaccine. Study information: Pooling of second doses given at about 4 or about 12 weeks was done.

Whole-study findings and limits: Clonal diversity may have been underestimated in mostly white British donors.

The TCR originated in an adult in good health. This chain joins TRBV9 and TRBJ1-2; 12 bases match TRBD1. Source: peripheral blood, taken on day 0 of AZD1222 vaccination. The CDR3 nucleotides are TGTGCCAGCAGCGTAGGGGACAGGGGGCTTCCTAACTATGGCTACACCTTC. This encodes CASSVGDRGLPNYGYTF.